The 20 T cell receptor beta chains given below trace back to one sample, sequenced in a study of cytomegalovirus exposure and HLA in healthy donors. The PCR was carried out with 60 Vbeta primers and 13 Jbeta primers. Libraries were prepared by immunoSEQ multiplex PCR; TCRdb keeps only in-frame clonotypes and omits some of them. The sample holds about 94,000 clones; approximately 75% are singletons and the top ten take around 3.8%. Sequences were obtained from PBMCs. These receptors were taken from a woman aged 40 to 50 in good health and CMV-seronegative.

Written as DNA, the CDR3 is TGTGCCAGCAGTCCTACAGGGGGGCATAATTCACCCCTCCACTTT. It is translated as CASSPTGGHNSPLHF. The chain joins TRBV9 to TRBJ1-6; TRBD1 aligns across 8 bases. After removal of 5 bases from V and 5 bases from J, the junction contained 6 bases not matched to a gene. From germline, CDR1 is SGDLS and CDR2 YYNGEE. The CDR3 has 15 residues.

In its sample, this clone was seen a few times. This chain uses TRBV10-2 with TRBJ1-2; 9 bases align to TRBD1. CDR1 WSHSY and CDR2 SAAADI come from the germline V gene. The CDR3 sequence is 13 residues long. The junction had 8 bases not matched to a gene; V was cut back by 6 bases and J by 9 bases. CDR3 in DNA: TGCGCCAGCAGGGCAGGACAGGGGAAGCGCTACACCTTC. Translated, it gives CASRAGQGKRYTF.

The chain employs TRBV10-3 and TRBJ1-2, with 7 nucleotides matching TRBD1. J lost 9 bases, V lost 11 bases, and 18 bases had no gene match. The CDR3 sequence is 14 residues long. The germline gives CDR1 ENHRY, CDR2 SYGVKD. The CDR3 loop reads CAVSRSGQLVSYTF. Written as DNA, the CDR3 is TGTGCCGTATCAAGGTCGGGACAGCTTGTTAGCTACACCTTC.

This chain connects TRBV7-9 to TRBJ1-1; 10 bases are a match to TRBD1. Germline V gene lookup returns CDR1 SEHNR and CDR2 FQNEAQ (reference sequence). Germline trimming cut 5 bases from V and 1 base from J; bases unmatched to any gene: 7. CDR3 length equals 16 residues. In DNA, the CDR3 is TGTGCCAGCAGCAGCGGACAGGGGGGGAGGAACACTGAAGCTTTCTTT. Encoded protein: CASSSGQGGRNTEAFF.

The rearrangement links TRBV5-4 to TRBJ1-5, with TRBD1 as a possible D gene (5 bases). The CDR3 is 15 amino acids. Trimming took 4 bases from V and 4 from J, leaving 15 bases between them. Looked up from germline, CDR1 is SGHNT and CDR2 is YYREEE (reference sequence). CDR3 in amino acids: CASSLDGGQNQPQHF. The CDR3 DNA reads TGTGCCAGCAGCCTTGACGGGGGTCAGAATCAGCCCCAGCATTTT.

The rearrangement links TRBV28 to TRBJ2-7; D possibly corresponds to TRBD2 (6 bases). The CDR3 sequence is 20 residues long. CDR1 MDHEN and CDR2 SYDVKM come from the germline V gene. V lost 3 bases and J 4 bases, leaving 31 bases between the germline ends. The CDR3 bases are TGTGCCAGCAGTTTCGGGCGGGGAAGGGAGCCACCTGGGATTACATACGAGCAGTACTTC. Residues: CASSFGRGREPPGITYEQYF.

The chain carries TRBV5-1 and TRBJ1-1, with 9 positions matching TRBD1. The V segment lost 0 bases and the J segment 7 bases; nucleotides outside the gene matches: 4. The CDR3 totals 14 residues. Per germline, CDR1 SGHRS and CDR2 YFSETQ. The DNA of the CDR3 is TGCGCCAGCAGCTTGGAGGGACAGGGCGTTGAAGCTTTCTTT. This translates into CASSLEGQGVEAFF.

The rearrangement joins TRBV30 to TRBJ1-2; D perhaps matches TRBD1 (5 bases). Trimming stripped 1 base from V and 8 bases from J, with 17 bases between. The CDR3 spans 14 residues. The germline CDR1 and CDR2 sequences are GTSNPN and SVGIG (reference sequence). CDR3 nucleotide sequence: TGTGCCTGGAGTGGGCGGGGCGATCCTCCCGGCTACACCTTC. Amino acids: CAWSGRGDPPGYTF.

Here the CDR3 reads CASSFLGDSEQYF. In DNA, the CDR3 is TGTGCCAGCAGTTTCCTCGGGGACAGTGAGCAGTACTTC. The chain recombines TRBV27 with TRBJ2-7, with 7 bases aligning to TRBD1. The CDR3 is 13 amino acids. With V trimmed by 3 bases and J by 7 bases, 6 bases remained unmatched. Germline values: CDR1 MNHEY, CDR2 SMNVEV (reference sequence).

This chain connects TRBV18 to TRBJ2-3; D call uncertain. The length of the CDR3 is 16 residues. V was shortened by 2 bases and J by 0 bases, with 12 bases between the two germline ends. The germline V gene has CDR1 KGHSH and CDR2 LQKENI. In DNA, the CDR3 is TGTGCCAGCTCACCAAGCCAGGCCACTAGCACAGATACGCAGTATTTT. This translates into CASSPSQATSTDTQYF.

The rearrangement links TRBV30 to TRBJ1-1; D is undetermined. V was clipped by 1 base and J by 11 bases, with 17 bases between them. This CDR3 has 13 amino acids. Per germline, CDR1 GTSNPN and CDR2 SVGIG (reference sequence). This CDR3 reads CAWSDSTGRRAFF. As DNA, the CDR3 is TGTGCCTGGAGTGACTCGACCGGGAGGCGGGCTTTCTTT.

This clone is a singleton in its sample. The V call is TRBV7-9, the J call TRBJ2-7; 7 bases map to TRBD2. Germline V CDR1 and CDR2: SEHNR, FQNEAQ (reference sequence). V was clipped by 5 bases and J by 2 bases; unmatched bases: 12. The CDR3 totals 16 residues. The CDR3 DNA follows: TGTGCCAGCAGCCCCAATCACCGGGGGGAAACCTACGAGCAGTACTTC. This sequence encodes CASSPNHRGETYEQYF. Combining the CDR3 with reference TRBV7-9 and TRBJ2-7 gives the whole variable domain DTGVSQNPRHKITKRGQNVTFRCDPISEHNRLYWYRQTLGQGPEFLTYFQNEAQLEKSRLLSDRFSAERPKGSFSTLEIQRTEQGDSAMYLCASSPNHRGETYEQYFGPGTRLTVT.

The rearrangement uses TRBV15 and TRBJ1-5; D not resolved. CDR1 is LNHNV and CDR2 is YYDKDF in the germline V gene (reference sequence). V shed 1 base and J shed 7 bases, with 20 bases lying between them. This CDR3 is 17 amino acids long. This CDR3 reads CATSRVMVADTRQPQHF. Here the CDR3 DNA reads TGTGCCACCAGCAGAGTCATGGTTGCAGACACCAGGCAGCCCCAGCATTTT.

The chain uses TRBV15 and TRBJ1-4; 8 bases are a match to TRBD1. Germline CDR1 is LNHNV and CDR2 is YYDKDF (reference sequence). Trimming took 5 bases from V and 3 from J; bases not matched to a gene: 14. The CDR3 totals 18 residues. CDR3 loop: CATSGLTGQGAPNEKLFF. The CDR3 nucleotides are TGTGCCACCAGCGGCCTCACCGGGCAGGGGGCCCCTAATGAAAAACTGTTTTTT.

This rearrangement joins TRBV7-2 to TRBJ1-3; no clear D. Trimming removed 6 bases from V and 4 bases from J, with 19 bases in between. The CDR3 is 16 amino acids. Germline V CDR1 and CDR2: SGHTA, FQGNSA. The CDR3 sequence is CASSRVGIFSGNTIYF. CDR3 coding DNA: TGTGCCAGCAGTCGGGTCGGAATATTCTCGGGAAACACCATATATTTT.

This sequence joins TRBV18 and TRBJ1-4; no firm D call. This CDR3 is built from 12 residues. V shed 4 bases and J shed 5 bases, with 5 bases lying between them. Germline V CDR1 and CDR2: KGHSH, LQKENI. The CDR3 protein is CASSRRNEKLFF. The DNA of the CDR3 is TGTGCCAGCTCACGCAGGAATGAAAAACTGTTTTTT.

A few counts support this clone. The chain couples TRBV6-5 to TRBJ1-1, with a weak D call TRBD1 (5 bases). V was shortened by 3 bases and J by 0 bases, with 14 bases between the two germline ends. The CDR3 runs 16 residues. The germline V gene has CDR1 MNHEY and CDR2 SVGAGI. This CDR3 reads CASSYFGRAMNTEAFF. CDR3 bases: TGTGCCAGCAGTTATTTCGGCAGGGCCATGAACACTGAAGCTTTCTTT.

The table lists this clone with a few counts. The chain employs TRBV29-1 and TRBJ2-2, with a possible D match to TRBD2 (5 bases). The germline V gene has CDR1 SQVTM and CDR2 ANQGSEA. This CDR3 is 14 amino acids long. V shed 6 bases and J shed 8 bases, with 19 bases lying between them. CDR3 residues: CSVSRQPSGGELFF. The DNA for the CDR3 is TGCAGCGTCAGCCGGCAGCCGTCGGGGGGGGAGCTGTTTTTT.

The chain links TRBV4-1 to TRBJ1-6; 7 bases match TRBD1. V was clipped by 0 bases and J by 9 bases; unmatched bases: 8. The germline gives CDR1 MGHRA, CDR2 YSYEKL. The CDR3 is made up of 16 amino acids. In DNA, the CDR3 is TGCGCCAGCAGCCAAGAGTTGCGACAGGGAATTTCACCCCTCCACTTT. Translated: CASSQELRQGISPLHF.

The chain employs TRBV7-8 and TRBJ2-7; a possible D gene is TRBD2 (5 bases). The CDR3 sequence is 16 residues long. Germline V gene lookup returns CDR1 SGHVS and CDR2 FQNEAQ. V was clipped by 1 base and J by 4 bases, with 17 bases between them. The CDR3: CASSLEAASLLYEQYF. For the CDR3, the DNA is TGTGCCAGCAGCTTAGAAGCGGCAAGCTTGTTGTACGAGCAGTACTTC.